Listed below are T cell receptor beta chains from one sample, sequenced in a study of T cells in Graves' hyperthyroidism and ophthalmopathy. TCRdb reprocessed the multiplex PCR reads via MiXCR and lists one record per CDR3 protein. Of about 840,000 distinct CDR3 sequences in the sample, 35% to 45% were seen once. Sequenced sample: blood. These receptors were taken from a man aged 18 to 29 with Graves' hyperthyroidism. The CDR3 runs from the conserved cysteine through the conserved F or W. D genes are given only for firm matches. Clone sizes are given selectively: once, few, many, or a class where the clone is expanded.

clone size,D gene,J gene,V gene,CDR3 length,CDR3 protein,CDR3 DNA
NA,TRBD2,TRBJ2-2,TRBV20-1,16,CSAPHVAGENTGELFF,TGCAGTGCCCCCCACGTCGCGGGGGAGAACACCGGGGAGCTGTTTTTT
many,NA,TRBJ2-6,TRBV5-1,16,CASSPGIRSGANVLTF,TGCGCCAGCTCTCCCGGGATACGCTCTGGGGCCAACGTCCTGACTTTC
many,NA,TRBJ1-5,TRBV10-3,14,CAISVGLSNQPQHF,TGTGCCATCAGTGTCGGACTTAGCAATCAGCCCCAGCATTTT
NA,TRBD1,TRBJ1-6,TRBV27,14,CASSRDRADSPLHF,TGTGCCAGCAGCCGGGACAGGGCTGATTCACCCCTCCACTTT
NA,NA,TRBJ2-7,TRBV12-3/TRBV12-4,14,CASSFSRQTYEQYF,TGTGCCAGCAGTTTCTCGCGGCAGACCTACGAGCAGTACTTC
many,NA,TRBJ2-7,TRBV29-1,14,CSVVPASAIYEQYF,TGCAGCGTTGTTCCCGCTTCAGCAATCTACGAGCAGTACTTC
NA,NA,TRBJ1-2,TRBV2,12,CASRLQGSGYTF,TGTGCCAGCAGATTACAGGGAAGTGGCTACACCTTC
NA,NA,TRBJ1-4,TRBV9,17,CASSHVSSGPADEKLFF,TGTGCCAGCAGCCATGTCTCTTCGGGGCCCGCCGACGAAAAACTGTTTTTT
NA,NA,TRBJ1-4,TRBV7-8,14,CASSSQAGRGKLFF,TGTGCCAGCAGCTCCCAGGCAGGGAGAGGGAAACTGTTTTTT
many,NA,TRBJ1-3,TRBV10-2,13,CASSEVPGNTIYF,TGCGCCAGCAGTGAAGTCCCCGGAAACACCATATATTTT
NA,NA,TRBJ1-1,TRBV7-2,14,CASSPTPGNTEAFF,TGTGCCAGCAGCCCGACCCCGGGGAACACTGAAGCTTTCTTT
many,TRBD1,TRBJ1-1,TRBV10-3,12,CAIREDRGKAFF,TGTGCCATCAGGGAGGACAGGGGCAAAGCTTTCTTT
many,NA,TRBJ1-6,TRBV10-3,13,CAIRDPYNSPLHF,TGTGCCATCAGGGATCCATATAATTCACCCCTCCACTTT
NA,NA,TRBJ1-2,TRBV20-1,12,CSAIEGDYGYTF,TGCAGTGCTATAGAGGGGGACTATGGCTACACCTTC
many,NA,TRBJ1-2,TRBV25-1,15,CASGERGQGLNGYTF,TGTGCCAGCGGTGAACGGGGACAAGGCCTTAATGGCTACACCTTC
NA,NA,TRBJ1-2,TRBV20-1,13,CSARDKAGGGYTF,TGCAGTGCTAGAGATAAGGCGGGAGGTGGCTACACCTTC
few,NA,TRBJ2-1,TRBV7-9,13,CASSFPSSHEQFF,TGTGCCAGCAGCTTCCCTAGTTCCCATGAGCAGTTCTTC
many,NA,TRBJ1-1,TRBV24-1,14,CATSDSRGVTEAFF,TGTGCCACCAGTGATTCTAGGGGCGTCACTGAAGCTTTCTTT
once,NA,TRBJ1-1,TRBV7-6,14,CASSRTGWDTEAFF,TGTGCCAGCAGCCGGACGGGCTGGGACACTGAAGCTTTCTTT
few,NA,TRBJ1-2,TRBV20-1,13,CSARVAGDYGYTF,TGCAGTGCTAGGGTCGCAGGGGACTATGGCTACACCTTC
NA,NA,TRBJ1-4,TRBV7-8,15,CASSFGAGDWEKLFF,TGTGCCAGCAGCTTCGGGGCAGGGGACTGGGAAAAACTGTTTTTT
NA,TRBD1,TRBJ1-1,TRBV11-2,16,CASSIIPGQGATEAFF,TGTGCCAGCAGCATCATTCCGGGACAGGGTGCGACTGAAGCTTTCTTT
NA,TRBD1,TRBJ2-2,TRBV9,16,CASSVEGAGFPGELFF,TGTGCCAGCAGCGTAGAGGGGGCTGGGTTCCCCGGGGAGCTGTTTTTT
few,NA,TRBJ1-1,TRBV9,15,CASSPRTSKNTEAFF,TGTGCCAGCAGCCCCCGGACATCGAAGAACACTGAAGCTTTCTTT
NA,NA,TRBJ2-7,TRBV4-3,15,CASSQDSSVTYEQYF,TGCGCCAGCAGCCAAGACAGCAGCGTTACCTACGAGCAGTACTTC
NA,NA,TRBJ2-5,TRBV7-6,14,CASSDENTGETQYF,TGTGCCAGCAGCGACGAGAACACAGGGGAGACCCAGTACTTC
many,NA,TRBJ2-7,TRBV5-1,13,CASSLAADSEQYF,TGCGCCAGCAGCTTGGCCGCAGACAGCGAGCAGTACTTC
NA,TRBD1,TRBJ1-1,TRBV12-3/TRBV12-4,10,CASSRDRAFF,TGTGCCAGCAGTCGGGACAGGGCTTTCTTT
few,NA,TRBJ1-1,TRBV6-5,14,CASRLGSGGTEAFF,TGTGCCAGCAGACTGGGGAGTGGCGGCACTGAAGCTTTCTTT
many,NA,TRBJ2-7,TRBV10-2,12,CASSDQSYEQYF,TGCGCCAGCAGTGATCAATCCTACGAGCAGTACTTC
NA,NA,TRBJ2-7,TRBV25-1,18,CASSPWGLGGGMYYEQYF,TGTGCCAGCAGCCCGTGGGGACTCGGAGGGGGTATGTACTACGAGCAGTACTTC
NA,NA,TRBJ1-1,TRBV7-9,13,CASRGGLNTEAFF,TGTGCCAGCAGGGGGGGGTTGAACACTGAAGCTTTCTTT
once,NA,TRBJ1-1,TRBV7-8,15,CASSLEGSGGTEAFF,TGTGCCAGCAGCTTAGAAGGATCTGGGGGCACTGAAGCTTTCTTT
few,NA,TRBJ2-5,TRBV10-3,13,CAKDPAGQETQYF,TGTGCCAAAGACCCGGCGGGGCAAGAGACCCAGTACTTC
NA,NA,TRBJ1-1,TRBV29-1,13,CSVASSRGLEAFF,TGCAGCGTTGCCAGCAGTCGAGGGCTTGAAGCTTTCTTT
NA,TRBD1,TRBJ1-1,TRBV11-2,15,CASSQDRTGSSEAFF,TGTGCCAGCAGCCAAGATCGGACAGGTTCGAGTGAAGCTTTCTTT
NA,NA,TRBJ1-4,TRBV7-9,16,CASSTGLGGANEKLFF,TGTGCCAGCAGCACAGGCCTCGGGGGCGCTAATGAAAAACTGTTTTTT
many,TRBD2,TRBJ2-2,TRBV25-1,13,CATLSGGTGELFF,TGTGCCACCCTAAGCGGGGGAACCGGGGAGCTGTTTTTT
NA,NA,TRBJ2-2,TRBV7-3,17,CASSLNNAGFGTGELFF,TGTGCCAGCAGCTTAAATAACGCGGGCTTTGGAACCGGGGAGCTGTTTTTT
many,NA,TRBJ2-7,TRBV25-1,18,CASSELGQGSASTSEQYF,TGTGCCAGCAGTGAACTGGGTCAGGGGTCGGCCTCTACCTCCGAGCAGTACTTC
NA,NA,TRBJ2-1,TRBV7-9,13,CASSVGTGYEQFF,TGTGCCAGCAGCGTAGGAACAGGGTATGAGCAGTTCTTC
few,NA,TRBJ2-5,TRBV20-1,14,CSARAPPTPKTQYF,TGCAGTGCTAGAGCCCCCCCCACACCCAAGACCCAGTACTTC
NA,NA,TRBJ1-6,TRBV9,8,CASSDLHF,TGTGCCAGCAGCGACCTCCACTTT
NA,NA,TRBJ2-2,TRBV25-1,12,CASSESRGQQFF,TGTGCCAGCAGTGAATCCCGGGGCCAGCAGTTTTTT
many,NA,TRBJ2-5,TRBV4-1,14,CASSQDQREETQYF,TGCGCCAGCAGCCAAGATCAGCGAGAAGAGACCCAGTACTTC
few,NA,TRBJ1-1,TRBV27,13,CASSLWTDAEAFF,TGTGCCAGCAGTTTGTGGACAGACGCTGAAGCTTTCTTT
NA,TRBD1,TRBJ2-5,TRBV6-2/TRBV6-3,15,CASSYADRGRETQYF,TGTGCCAGCAGTTACGCAGACAGGGGACGTGAGACCCAGTACTTC
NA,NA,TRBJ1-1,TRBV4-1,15,CASSQVRWGDTEAFF,TGCGCCAGCAGCCAAGTCAGGTGGGGGGACACTGAAGCTTTCTTT
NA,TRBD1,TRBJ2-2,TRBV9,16,CASSLLDRGGTGELFF,TGTGCCAGCAGTTTACTGGACAGGGGAGGAACCGGGGAGCTGTTTTTT
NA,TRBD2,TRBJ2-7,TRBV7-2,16,CASSQDIGLAGGVQYF,TGTGCCAGCAGCCAAGACATAGGGCTAGCGGGAGGCGTGCAGTACTTC
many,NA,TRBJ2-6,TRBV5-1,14,CASSWSSGANVLTF,TGCGCCAGCAGTTGGAGCTCTGGGGCCAACGTCCTGACTTTC
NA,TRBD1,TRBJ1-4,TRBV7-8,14,CASSSGQVPGKLFF,TGTGCCAGCAGTTCGGGACAGGTCCCGGGAAAACTGTTTTTT
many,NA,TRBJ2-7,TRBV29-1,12,CSAYGHDGEQYF,TGCAGCGCCTACGGACACGACGGCGAGCAGTACTTC